This passage covers 17 T cell receptor beta chains from one sample sequenced in a study of brain metastases from non-small cell lung cancer. Assay used: immunoSEQ multiplex PCR; TCRdb lists only in-frame clones, some missing. The sample carries fewer than 9,500 clones, around 81% recorded once. The source material was primary lung tumor tissue. The receptors derive from a donor aged 40 or over with non-small cell lung cancer.

This clone was found a few times. The chain is built from TRBV30 and TRBJ1-3; D unresolved. V dropped 3 bases and J dropped 0 bases, with 12 bases sitting between them. CDR3 length: 15 amino acids. Germline assignment: CDR1 GTSNPN and CDR2 SVGIG (reference sequence). Written as DNA, the CDR3 is TGTGCCTGGAGACGCCTCATGCACTCTGGAAACACCATATATTTT. Translating gives CAWRRLMHSGNTIYF.

This clone was detected a few times. V and J are TRBV4-3 and TRBJ1-5; TRBD1 is a possible D gene (5 bases). The V gene lost 2 bases and the J gene lost 8 bases, with 10 bases spanning the gap. CDR3 length equals 13 residues. Germline values: CDR1 LGHNA, CDR2 YSLEER. Here the CDR3 DNA reads TGCGCCAGCAGCCAAAATTCACAGGAGCCCCAGCATTTT. Translating it yields CASSQNSQEPQHF.

This chain connects TRBV5-1 to TRBJ1-2, with a tentative D call TRBD1 (5 bases). Germline CDR1 and CDR2: SGHRS and YFSETQ. The CDR3 is made up of 15 amino acids. With 0 bases removed from V and 1 base from J, the gap between germline ends came to 10 bases. The CDR3 is CASSLDRGSNYGYTF. CDR3 bases: TGCGCCAGCAGCTTGGATCGGGGCAGTAACTATGGCTACACCTTC.

The chain recombines TRBV9 with TRBJ1-2; TRBD1 might be the D (5 bases). The germline V gene encodes CDR1 SGDLS and CDR2 YYNGEE. The CDR3 runs 15 residues. Between the trimmed V and J ends, which lost 5 bases and 2 bases, there was a span of 16 bases. The CDR3 coding sequence is TGTGCCAGCAGGTCGGCAGGGAAGGGAAACTATGGCTACACCTTC. This gives the protein CASRSAGKGNYGYTF.

The chain combines TRBV5-4 with TRBJ2-3; tentative D call: TRBD2 (6 bases). Germline assignment: CDR1 SGHNT and CDR2 YYREEE (reference sequence). This CDR3 has 18 amino acids. V lost 3 bases and J lost 2, with 22 bases in between. This CDR3 is CASSSQGRLTPFTDTQYF. The CDR3 DNA reads TGTGCCAGCAGCTCCCAAGGGAGGCTCACCCCCTTCACAGATACGCAGTATTTT.

V and J are TRBV5-6 and TRBJ1-1; weak D call: TRBD1 (5 bases). Germline CDR1 is SGHDT and CDR2 is YYEEEE. The CDR3 has 11 residues. Trimming removed 1 base from V and 8 bases from J, with 6 bases in between. For the CDR3, the DNA is TGTGCCAGCAGCTTGTACAGGGAAGCTTTCTTT. Its translation is CASSLYREAFF.

The rearrangement uses TRBV7-2 and TRBJ2-5, with D perhaps matching TRBD1 or TRBD2 (5 bases each). Germline V gene lookup returns CDR1 SGHTA and CDR2 FQGNSA. CDR3 length: 15 residues. With 3 bases removed from V and 4 bases from J, the gap between germline ends came to 15 bases. The CDR3 DNA reads as TGTGCCAGCAGCTTGCTCCGGGGACCTAGAGAGACCCAGTACTTC. Amino acid sequence: CASSLLRGPRETQYF.

The chain joins TRBV7-6 to TRBJ2-7; TRBD1 matches at 8 bases. The CDR3 covers 15 residues. The J segment lost 4 bases and the V segment lost 4 bases, leaving 9 bases of the junction unmatched. Germline CDR1 SGHVS, CDR2 FNYEAQ. The CDR3 protein is CASSSQPGQEYEQYF. CDR3 nucleotides: TGTGCCAGCAGCTCCCAGCCGGGACAGGAGTACGAGCAGTACTTC.

The chain carries TRBV5-1 and TRBJ2-2; 12 bases map to TRBD1. The CDR3 loop spans 17 amino acids. V dropped 4 bases and J dropped 3; count of bases not matched to a gene: 7. The germline CDR1 and CDR2 sequences are SGHRS and YFSETQ. The CDR3 DNA is TGCGCCAGCAGCCCCGGGACAGGGGGCACGGACACCGGGGAGCTGTTTTTT. Translated: CASSPGTGGTDTGELFF.

V usage is TRBV24-1 and J usage is TRBJ2-2; D remains unclear. CDR3 length: 14 residues. Germline lookup yields CDR1 KGHDR and CDR2 SFDVKD. The V end lost 2 bases, the J end lost 6 bases, and 9 bases lay between the germline ends. The CDR3 region is CATSDSQKAGELFF. Here the CDR3 DNA reads TGTGCCACCAGTGATTCCCAAAAGGCCGGGGAGCTGTTTTTT.

The chain employs TRBV2 and TRBJ2-1; 10 nucleotides align to TRBD1. The V gene's germline CDR1 is SNHLY and CDR2 FYNNEI. CDR3 length: 13 residues. Trimming cost V 6 bases and J 14 bases; bases outside gene matches: 10. This CDR3 reads CASSRGTGEDKFF. CDR3 sequence (DNA): TGTGCCAGCAGCCGAGGGACAGGGGAAGATAAGTTCTTC.

On this clone itself: Different DNA sequences within this sample yield the same CDR3. The V and J genes are TRBV6-5 and TRBJ1-2; TRBD1 aligns across 8 bases. CDR3 length: 14 amino acids. Germline CDR1 MNHEY, CDR2 SVGAGI. The ends lost 4 bases at V and 4 bases at J; junction bases unmatched: 5. CDR3 residues: CASSSQGARYGYTF. The DNA for the CDR3 is TGTGCCAGCAGTTCTCAGGGGGCTCGCTATGGCTACACCTTC.

V gene TRBV4-3 combines with J gene TRBJ1-2, with D uncertain. This CDR3 is built from 14 residues. Trimming pared 1 base from V and 4 bases from J, leaving 10 bases between. CDR1 and CDR2 (germline): LGHNA, YSLEER. CDR3: CASSQGTASYGYTF. In nucleotides, the CDR3 is TGCGCCAGCAGCCAAGGGACGGCGAGCTATGGCTACACCTTC.

The CDR3 sequence: CASSLDLALSPLKTQYF. The CDR3 DNA reads TGTGCCAGCAGCTTGGATCTCGCACTCTCGCCCCTAAAGACCCAGTACTTC. The V gene is TRBV5-4, the J gene TRBJ2-5; D remains unclear. Germline CDR1 SGHNT, CDR2 YYREEE (reference sequence). The CDR3 loop spans 17 amino acids. V lost 0 bases and J lost 6, with 21 bases in between.

The genes are TRBV4-3 and TRBJ2-1, with 9 bases that match TRBD2. Unmatched junction bases numbered 6, after V lost 2 bases and J lost 4 bases. Germline assignment: CDR1 LGHNA and CDR2 YSLEER. The CDR3 has 16 residues. The DNA of the CDR3 is TGCGCCAGCAGCCAAAACCGACTAGCGGAGTACAATGAGCAGTTCTTC. Amino acid sequence: CASSQNRLAEYNEQFF.

The gene calls are TRBV30 and TRBJ1-4; 9 bases line up with TRBD1. The V segment lost 0 bases and the J segment 0 bases; nucleotides outside the gene matches: 2. CDR3 size: 16 residues. The germline gives CDR1 GTSNPN, CDR2 SVGIG (reference sequence). CDR3 in DNA: TGTGCCTGGAGTGTAGGACAGGGGACAACTAATGAAAAACTGTTTTTT. It specifies CAWSVGQGTTNEKLFF.

The chain has TRBV3-1 (or the pseudogene TRBV3-2) and TRBJ2-3; D is unclear. Germline V gene sequence: CDR1 LGHDT, CDR2 YNNKEL (reference sequence). CDR3 length equals 15 residues. Trimming left V 2 bases short and J 2 bases short, with 11 bases between. CDR3 coding DNA: TGTGCCAGCAGCCAATTTACGGGCTACACAGATACGCAGTATTTT. This sequence encodes CASSQFTGYTDTQYF.